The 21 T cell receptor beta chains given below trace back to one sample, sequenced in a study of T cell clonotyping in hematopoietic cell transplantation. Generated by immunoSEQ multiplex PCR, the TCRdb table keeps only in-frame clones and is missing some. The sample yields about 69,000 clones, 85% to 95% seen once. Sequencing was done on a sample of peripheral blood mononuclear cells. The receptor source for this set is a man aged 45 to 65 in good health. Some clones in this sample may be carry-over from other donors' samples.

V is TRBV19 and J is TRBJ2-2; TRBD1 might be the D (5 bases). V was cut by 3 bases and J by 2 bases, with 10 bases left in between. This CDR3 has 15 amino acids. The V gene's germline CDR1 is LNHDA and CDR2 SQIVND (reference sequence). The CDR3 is CASSMTEVNTGELFF. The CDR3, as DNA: TGTGCCAGTAGTATGACAGAAGTCAACACCGGGGAGCTGTTTTTT.

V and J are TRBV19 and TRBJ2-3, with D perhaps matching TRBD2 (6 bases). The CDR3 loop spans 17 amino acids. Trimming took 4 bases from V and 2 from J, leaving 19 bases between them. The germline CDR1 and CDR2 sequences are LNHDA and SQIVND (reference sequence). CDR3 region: CASSTGRDLTYTDTQYF. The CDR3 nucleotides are TGTGCCAGTAGTACCGGTCGGGACTTAACATACACAGATACGCAGTATTTT. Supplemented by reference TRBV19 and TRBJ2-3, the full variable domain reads DGGITQSPKYLFRKEGQNVTLSCEQNLNHDAMYWYRQDPGQGLRLIYYSQIVNDFQKGDIAEGYSVSREKKESFPLTVTSAQKNPTAFYLCASSTGRDLTYTDTQYFGPGTRLTVL.

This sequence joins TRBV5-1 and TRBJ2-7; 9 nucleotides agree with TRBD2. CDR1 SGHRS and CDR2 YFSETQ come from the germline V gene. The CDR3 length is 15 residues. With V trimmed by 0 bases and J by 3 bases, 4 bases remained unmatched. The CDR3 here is CASSLDLAGSYEQYF. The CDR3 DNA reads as TGCGCCAGCAGCTTGGATCTAGCGGGAAGCTACGAGCAGTACTTC.

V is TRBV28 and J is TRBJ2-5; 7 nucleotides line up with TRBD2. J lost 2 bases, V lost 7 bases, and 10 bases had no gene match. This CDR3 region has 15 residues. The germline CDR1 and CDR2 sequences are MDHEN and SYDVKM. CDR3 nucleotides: TGTGCCAGCACTCGGCTAGCGGAAATACAAGAGACCCAGTACTTC. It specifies CASTRLAEIQETQYF.

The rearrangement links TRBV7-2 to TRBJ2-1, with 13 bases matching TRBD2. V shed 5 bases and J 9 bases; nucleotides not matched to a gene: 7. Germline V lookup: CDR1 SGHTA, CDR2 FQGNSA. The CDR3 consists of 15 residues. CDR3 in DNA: TGTGCCAGCAGCCTACTAGCGGGAGGGCCTGTTGAGCAGTTCTTC. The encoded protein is CASSLLAGGPVEQFF.

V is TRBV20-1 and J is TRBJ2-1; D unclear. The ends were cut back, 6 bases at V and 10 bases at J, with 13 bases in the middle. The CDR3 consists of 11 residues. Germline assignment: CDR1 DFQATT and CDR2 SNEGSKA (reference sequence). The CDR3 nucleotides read TGCAGTGCCTATCCGGGCGGAGAGCAGTTCTTC. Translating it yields CSAYPGGEQFF.

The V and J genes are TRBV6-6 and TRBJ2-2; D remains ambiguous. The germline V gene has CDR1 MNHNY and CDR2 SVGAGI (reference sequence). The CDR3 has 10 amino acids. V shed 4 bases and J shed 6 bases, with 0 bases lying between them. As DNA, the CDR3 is TGTGCCAGCAGTTCCGGGGAGCTGTTTTTT. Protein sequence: CASSSGELFF.

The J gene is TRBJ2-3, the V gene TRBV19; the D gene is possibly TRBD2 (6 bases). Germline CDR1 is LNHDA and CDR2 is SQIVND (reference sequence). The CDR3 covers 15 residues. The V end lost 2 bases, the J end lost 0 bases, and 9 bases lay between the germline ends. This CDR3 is CASSIRESSTDTQYF. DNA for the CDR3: TGTGCCAGTAGTATACGGGAGAGTAGCACAGATACGCAGTATTTT.

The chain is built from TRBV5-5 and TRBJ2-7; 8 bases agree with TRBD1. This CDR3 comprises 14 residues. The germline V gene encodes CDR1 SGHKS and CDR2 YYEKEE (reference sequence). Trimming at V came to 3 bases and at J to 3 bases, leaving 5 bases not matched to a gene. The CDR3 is CASSWGTGFYEQYF. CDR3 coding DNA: TGTGCCAGCAGCTGGGGGACAGGATTCTACGAGCAGTACTTC.

CDR3 nucleotides: TGTGCCAGCAGTGAAGCGCTTCGGGGAGTAGCGGGAGGAAACTACGAGCAGTACTTC. This translates into CASSEALRGVAGGNYEQYF. The chain joins TRBV6-1 to TRBJ2-7, with 10 bases fitting TRBD2. The CDR3 length is 19 residues. Losses at the gene ends were 0 bases for V and 3 bases for J; bases not matched to a gene: 14. CDR1 is MNHNS, CDR2 SASEGT, per germline.

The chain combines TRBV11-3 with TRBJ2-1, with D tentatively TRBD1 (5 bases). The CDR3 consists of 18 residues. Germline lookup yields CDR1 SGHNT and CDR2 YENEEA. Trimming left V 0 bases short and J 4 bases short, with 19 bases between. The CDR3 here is CASSLDQGGSSRYNEQFF. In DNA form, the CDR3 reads TGTGCCAGCAGCTTAGATCAGGGCGGCTCTTCCAGGTACAATGAGCAGTTCTTC.

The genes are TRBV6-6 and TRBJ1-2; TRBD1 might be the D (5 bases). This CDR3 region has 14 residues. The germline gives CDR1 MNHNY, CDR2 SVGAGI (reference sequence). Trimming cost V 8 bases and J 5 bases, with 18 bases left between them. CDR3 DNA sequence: TGTGCCAGCCTTCATCGGGCGGGGGATTATGGCTACACCTTC. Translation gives CASLHRAGDYGYTF.

In nucleotides, the CDR3 is TGTGCCATCAGTGCGGGACTAGCGCCTAACACCGGGGAGCTGTTTTTT. It specifies CAISAGLAPNTGELFF. The chain uses TRBV10-3 and TRBJ2-2; 10 bases map to TRBD2. With V trimmed by 4 bases and J by 2 bases, 4 bases remained unmatched. The germline CDR1 and CDR2 sequences are ENHRY and SYGVKD. This CDR3 has 16 residues.

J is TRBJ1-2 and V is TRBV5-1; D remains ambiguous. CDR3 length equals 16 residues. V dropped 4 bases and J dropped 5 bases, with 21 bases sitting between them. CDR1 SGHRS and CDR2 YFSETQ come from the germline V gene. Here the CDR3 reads CASSPGSGSAHYGYTF. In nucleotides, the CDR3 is TGCGCCAGCAGCCCGGGGTCGGGGAGCGCTCATTATGGCTACACCTTC.

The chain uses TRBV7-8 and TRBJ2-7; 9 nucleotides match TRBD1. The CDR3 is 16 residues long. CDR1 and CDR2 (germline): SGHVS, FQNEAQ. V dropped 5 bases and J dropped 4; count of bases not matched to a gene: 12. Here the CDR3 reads CASSHRTGGEGYEQYF. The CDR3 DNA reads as TGTGCCAGCAGCCACCGAACAGGGGGCGAAGGGTACGAGCAGTACTTC. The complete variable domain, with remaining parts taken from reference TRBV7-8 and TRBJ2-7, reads GAGVSQSPRYKVAKRGQDVALRCDPISGHVSLFWYQQALGQGPEFLTYFQNEAQLDKSGLPSDRFFAERPEGSVSTLKIQRTQQEDSAVYLCASSHRTGGEGYEQYFGPGTRLTVT.

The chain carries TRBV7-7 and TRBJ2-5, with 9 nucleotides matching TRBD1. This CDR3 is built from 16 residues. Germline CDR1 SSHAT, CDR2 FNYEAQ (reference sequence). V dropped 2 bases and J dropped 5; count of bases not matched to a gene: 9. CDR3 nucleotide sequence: TGTGCCAGCAGCTTAATCGCTGACAGGGGGAGGGAGACCCAGTACTTC. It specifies CASSLIADRGRETQYF.

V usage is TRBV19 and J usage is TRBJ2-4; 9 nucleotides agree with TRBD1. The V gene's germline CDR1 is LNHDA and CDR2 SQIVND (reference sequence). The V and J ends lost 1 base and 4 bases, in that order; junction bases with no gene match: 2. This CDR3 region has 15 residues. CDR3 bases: TGTGCCAGTAGTATAGGACAGGGGGGGAAAAACATTCAGTACTTC. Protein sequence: CASSIGQGGKNIQYF.

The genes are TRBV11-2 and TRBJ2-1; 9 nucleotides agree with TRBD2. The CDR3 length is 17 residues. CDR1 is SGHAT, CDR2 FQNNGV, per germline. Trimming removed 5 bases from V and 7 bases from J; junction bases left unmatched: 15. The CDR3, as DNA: TGTGCCAGCAGCCGCCGGGGGAGCGGGGGGATTGGGAATGAGCAGTTCTTC. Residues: CASSRRGSGGIGNEQFF.

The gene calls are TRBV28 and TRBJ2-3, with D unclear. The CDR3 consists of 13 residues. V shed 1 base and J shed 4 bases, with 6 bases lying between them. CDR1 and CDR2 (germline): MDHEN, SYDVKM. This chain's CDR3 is CASSLSTPDTQYF. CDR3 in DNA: TGTGCCAGCAGTTTATCAACCCCAGATACGCAGTATTTT.

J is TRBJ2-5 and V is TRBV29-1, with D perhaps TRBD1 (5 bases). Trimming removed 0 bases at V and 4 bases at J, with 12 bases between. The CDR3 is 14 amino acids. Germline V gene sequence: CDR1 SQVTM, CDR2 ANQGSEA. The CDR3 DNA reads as TGCAGCGTTGAAGATAGGACATGGAGAGAGACCCAGTACTTC. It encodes CSVEDRTWRETQYF.

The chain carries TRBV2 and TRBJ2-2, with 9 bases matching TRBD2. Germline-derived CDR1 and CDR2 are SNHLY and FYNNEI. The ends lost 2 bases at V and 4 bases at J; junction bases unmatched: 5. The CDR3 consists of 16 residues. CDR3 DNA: TGTGCCAGCAGTGAAAGGGGCGGGAGGGTCACCGGGGAGCTGTTTTTT. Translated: CASSERGGRVTGELFF.